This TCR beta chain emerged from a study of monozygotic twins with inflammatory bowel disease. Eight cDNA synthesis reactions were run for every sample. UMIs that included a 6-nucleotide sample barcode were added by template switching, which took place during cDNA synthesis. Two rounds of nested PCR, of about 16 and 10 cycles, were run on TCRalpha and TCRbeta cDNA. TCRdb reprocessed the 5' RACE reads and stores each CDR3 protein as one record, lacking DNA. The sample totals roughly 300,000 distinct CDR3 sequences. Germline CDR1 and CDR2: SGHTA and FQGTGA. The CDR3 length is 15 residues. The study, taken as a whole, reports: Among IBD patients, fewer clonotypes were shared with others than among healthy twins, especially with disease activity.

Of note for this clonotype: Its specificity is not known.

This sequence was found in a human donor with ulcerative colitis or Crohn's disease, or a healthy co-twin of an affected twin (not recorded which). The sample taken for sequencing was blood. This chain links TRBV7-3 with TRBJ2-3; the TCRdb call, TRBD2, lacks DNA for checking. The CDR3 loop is CASSTVLGSTDTQYF.